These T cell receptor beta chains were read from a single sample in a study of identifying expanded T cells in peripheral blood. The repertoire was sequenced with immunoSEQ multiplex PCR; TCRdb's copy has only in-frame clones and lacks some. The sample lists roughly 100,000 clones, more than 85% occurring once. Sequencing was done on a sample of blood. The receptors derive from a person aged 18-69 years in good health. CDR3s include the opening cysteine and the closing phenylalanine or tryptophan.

CDR3 protein: CASSLEPRGQGTEAFF
V gene: TRBV5-1
J gene: TRBJ1-1

CDR3 protein: CASSWTGTGTYEQYF
V gene: TRBV28
J gene: TRBJ2-7

CDR3 protein: CASTGGDYGYTF
V gene: TRBV6-1
J gene: TRBJ1-2

CDR3 protein: CASSFGLPYEQYF
V gene: TRBV5-6
J gene: TRBJ2-7

CDR3 protein: CASSLSSGAPYNEQFF
V gene: TRBV11-3
J gene: TRBJ2-1

CDR3 protein: CASGQGDSSGANVLTF
V gene: TRBV27
J gene: TRBJ2-6

CDR3 protein: CASRERVETQYF
V gene: TRBV2
J gene: TRBJ2-5

CDR3 protein: CASSMVAGEETQYF
V gene: TRBV7-8
J gene: TRBJ2-5

CDR3 protein: CASSHALEAFF
V gene: TRBV7-9
J gene: TRBJ1-1

CDR3 protein: CASRLGPYGYTF
V gene: TRBV28
J gene: TRBJ1-2

CDR3 protein: CASSPDRGSYGYTF
V gene: TRBV11-2
J gene: TRBJ1-2

CDR3 protein: CASSLGTGGPNTGELFF
V gene: TRBV7-7
J gene: TRBJ2-2

CDR3 protein: CASSLAPSQTGELFF
V gene: TRBV5-1
J gene: TRBJ2-2

CDR3 protein: CASSTTTSGAYYEQYF
V gene: TRBV7-9
J gene: TRBJ2-7

CDR3 protein: CASSQDRAGTEAFF
V gene: TRBV4-3
J gene: TRBJ1-1

CDR3 protein: CASSLRGLTETQYF
V gene: TRBV5-6
J gene: TRBJ2-5

CDR3 protein: CASSQEAGGYNEQFF
V gene: TRBV14
J gene: TRBJ2-1

CDR3 protein: CASSVGADNSPLHF
V gene: TRBV9
J gene: TRBJ1-6